Listed below are T cell receptor beta chains from one sample, sequenced in a study of blood T cell repertoires in COVID-19. The table came from immunoSEQ multiplex PCR; TCRdb's copy has only in-frame clones and leaves some out. The table has 50,000 or so clones, about four fifths seen once. The sequenced material came from peripheral blood. The receptors were gathered from a man older than 75 with COVID-19, enrolled during active disease. The CDR3 runs from the conserved cysteine through the conserved F or W. A D gene is named only where the DNA matches it firmly. Clone size is stated in some rows and not others, as once, few, many or a class when expanded.

NA,NA,TRBJ2-6,TRBV30,CAWSVQQVSSGANVLTF,TGTGCCTGGAGTGTACAACAGGTGAGCTCTGGGGCCAACGTCCTGACTTTC
NA,TRBD2,TRBJ2-1,TRBV5-1,CASSFGLAGSYNEQFF,TGCGCCAGCAGCTTCGGTCTAGCGGGTTCCTACAATGAGCAGTTCTTC
many,NA,TRBJ2-1,TRBV19,CASSIGGVEQFF,TGTGCCAGTAGTATAGGAGGAGTTGAGCAGTTCTTC
few,TRBD2,TRBJ2-7,TRBV28,CASSPGGGFIDEQYF,TGTGCCAGCAGCCCCGGGGGGGGCTTTATCGACGAGCAGTACTTC
NA,NA,TRBJ2-2,TRBV21-1,CASSKGLAGGARTGELFF,TGTGCCAGCAGCAAAGGACTAGCGGGAGGGGCGCGCACCGGGGAGCTGTTTTTT
NA,TRBD1,TRBJ1-5,TRBV19,CASSMRTGGIDNQPQHF,TGTGCCAGTAGTATGAGGACAGGGGGAATCGACAATCAGCCCCAGCATTTT
NA,NA,TRBJ1-1,TRBV19,CASTPLQVGMNTEAFF,TGTGCCAGTACCCCTCTCCAGGTGGGCATGAACACTGAAGCTTTCTTT
once,NA,TRBJ2-2,TRBV10-3,CAISDQGSPNTGELFF,TGTGCCATCAGTGATCAGGGGTCCCCTAACACCGGGGAGCTGTTTTTT
NA,NA,TRBJ2-1,TRBV5-5,CASSGGTLPGNEQFF,TGTGCCAGCAGCGGAGGGACCTTACCAGGGAATGAGCAGTTCTTC
few,NA,TRBJ1-1,TRBV5-1,CASSLAEVSARTEAFF,TGCGCCAGCAGCTTGGCCGAGGTATCAGCGCGCACTGAAGCTTTCTTT
NA,TRBD1,TRBJ1-1,TRBV7-2,CASSVDRGEAFF,TGTGCCAGCAGCGTTGACAGGGGAGAAGCTTTCTTT
NA,TRBD1,TRBJ1-6,TRBV18,CASSPRGQGALDNSPLHF,TGTGCCAGCTCACCGCGGGGACAGGGGGCTTTAGATAATTCACCCCTCCACTTT
NA,TRBD1,TRBJ1-4,TRBV5-1,CASSFGTAGATNEKLFF,TGCGCCAGCAGCTTTGGGACAGCGGGTGCAACTAATGAAAAACTGTTTTTT
NA,TRBD1,TRBJ1-5,TRBV5-5,CASSFTPGGSNQPQHF,TGTGCCAGCAGCTTTACCCCAGGGGGAAGCAATCAGCCCCAGCATTTT
NA,NA,TRBJ1-5,TRBV5-6,CASSPFSVEPQHF,TGTGCCAGCAGCCCTTTCTCGGTGGAGCCCCAGCATTTT
NA,NA,TRBJ2-4,TRBV7-9,CASSDASTGIQYF,TGTGCCAGCAGCGACGCGTCCACAGGGATTCAGTACTTC
NA,NA,TRBJ1-6,TRBV5-6,CASSLEGWGGNSPLHF,TGTGCCAGCAGCTTGGAAGGTTGGGGAGGTAATTCACCCCTCCACTTT
NA,TRBD1,TRBJ2-7,TRBV18,CASSSGQGSNEQYF,TGTGCCAGCTCATCGGGACAGGGTTCGAACGAGCAGTACTTC
NA,NA,TRBJ2-5,TRBV7-3,CASSLEWQETQYF,TGTGCCAGCAGCCTCGAGTGGCAAGAGACCCAGTACTTC
NA,NA,TRBJ1-5,TRBV19,CASTKRVQQAQPQHF,TGTGCCAGTACTAAGAGAGTACAGCAAGCTCAGCCCCAGCATTTT
NA,TRBD2,TRBJ2-5,TRBV6-5,CASSYGLAGGETQYF,TGTGCCAGCAGTTACGGACTAGCCGGGGGAGAGACCCAGTACTTC
NA,NA,TRBJ2-5,TRBV7-7,CASSLASGEQETQYF,TGTGCCAGCAGCTTAGCTTCCGGGGAGCAAGAGACCCAGTACTTC
NA,NA,TRBJ1-5,TRBV2,CASTIEPLQPQHF,TGTGCCAGCACGATAGAGCCCCTCCAGCCCCAGCATTTT
once,TRBD1,TRBJ1-2,TRBV14,CASSQVRQGPGLDYGYTF,TGTGCCAGCAGCCAAGTCAGACAGGGCCCAGGGCTGGACTATGGCTACACCTTC
NA,NA,TRBJ1-5,TRBV7-2,CASSLDGYSNQPQHF,TGTGCCAGCAGCTTAGACGGTTATAGCAATCAGCCCCAGCATTTT
NA,NA,TRBJ1-1,TRBV21-1,CASSDRALNTEAFF,TGTGCCAGCAGCGACCGAGCGTTGAACACTGAAGCTTTCTTT
NA,NA,TRBJ1-2,TRBV29-1,CSVLQGTGGYTF,TGCAGCGTACTTCAGGGTACAGGCGGCTACACCTTC
NA,NA,TRBJ1-1,TRBV25-1,CASSELGPQSEAFF,TGTGCCAGCAGTGAATTGGGCCCGCAATCTGAAGCTTTCTTT
NA,NA,TRBJ1-3,TRBV7-9,CASSSMGAPGNTIYF,TGTGCCAGCAGCTCCATGGGGGCCCCTGGAAACACCATATATTTT
NA,NA,TRBJ1-1,TRBV10-3,CAISVQQGRDTEAFF,TGTGCCATCAGTGTCCAACAGGGTAGGGACACTGAAGCTTTCTTT
once,NA,TRBJ2-5,TRBV27,CASSPEGSQMETQYF,TGTGCCAGCAGTCCAGAGGGTAGCCAGATGGAGACCCAGTACTTC
once,NA,TRBJ2-5,TRBV7-6,CASTQAGYQETQYF,TGTGCCAGCACCCAAGCCGGGTACCAAGAGACCCAGTACTTC
NA,NA,TRBJ1-2,TRBV7-9,CASSLGTSSGYTF,TGTGCCAGCAGCTTAGGGACATCGAGTGGCTACACCTTC
NA,NA,TRBJ2-6,TRBV7-2,CASSLERAGILSGANVLTF,TGTGCCAGCAGCTTAGAGCGCGCGGGGATTCTCTCTGGGGCCAACGTCCTGACTTTC
once,NA,TRBJ2-3,TRBV28,CASSFPDYTDTQYF,TGTGCCAGCAGTTTCCCGGACTACACAGATACGCAGTATTTT
NA,NA,TRBJ1-2,TRBV9,CASSQGRAYGYTF,TGTGCCAGCAGCCAGGGCAGAGCTTATGGCTACACCTTC
NA,TRBD1,TRBJ1-2,TRBV11-2,CASSLGTGYGYTF,TGTGCCAGCAGCTTAGGGACAGGCTATGGCTACACCTTC
NA,NA,TRBJ1-2,TRBV30,CAWSPGGGAPYGYTF,TGTGCCTGGAGCCCCGGGGGGGGCGCCCCCTATGGCTACACCTTC
NA,TRBD2,TRBJ2-7,TRBV28,CASSSGLAGGDEQYF,TGTGCCAGCAGTTCCGGACTAGCGGGGGGGGACGAGCAGTACTTC
NA,NA,TRBJ1-2,TRBV28,CASSSSPSYGYTF,TGTGCCAGCAGTTCCAGTCCATCGTATGGCTACACCTTC
NA,TRBD1,TRBJ1-4,TRBV7-2,CASSFRTGGATNEKLFF,TGTGCCAGCAGCTTCCGGACAGGGGGGGCAACTAATGAAAAACTGTTTTTT
few,NA,TRBJ2-7,TRBV10-3,CAITDGTPMEQYF,TGTGCCATCACCGACGGGACACCCATGGAGCAGTACTTC
NA,TRBD2,TRBJ2-1,TRBV5-1,CASSPSSGSVPEQFF,TGCGCCAGCAGCCCTTCTAGCGGGAGCGTTCCTGAGCAGTTCTTC
once,NA,TRBJ1-1,TRBV30,CAWRGRRENTEAFF,TGTGCCTGGAGAGGACGGAGGGAGAACACTGAAGCTTTCTTT
NA,TRBD1,TRBJ1-2,TRBV14,CASSHGQGHYYGYTF,TGTGCCAGCAGCCACGGACAGGGCCACTACTATGGCTACACCTTC
NA,NA,TRBJ1-1,TRBV7-8,CASSFSKTDTEAFF,TGTGCCAGCAGCTTTAGTAAGACAGACACTGAAGCTTTCTTT
few,NA,TRBJ1-6,TRBV7-2,CASSLAQGDNSPLHF,TGTGCCAGCAGCTTAGCCCAGGGCGATAATTCACCCCTCCACTTT
NA,NA,TRBJ1-1,TRBV11-2,CASSLRGGLMDTEAFF,TGTGCCAGCAGTTTACGGGGGGGCCTCATGGACACTGAAGCTTTCTTT
NA,NA,TRBJ2-2,TRBV15,CATSRPDTVGTGELFF,TGTGCCACCAGCAGACCAGACACAGTTGGCACCGGGGAGCTGTTTTTT
once,NA,TRBJ2-7,TRBV7-9,CASSYGAGAVSSHEQYF,TGTGCCAGCAGCTATGGGGCAGGGGCTGTCAGTAGCCACGAGCAGTACTTC
few,NA,TRBJ1-2,TRBV24-1,CATGSGGWNGYTF,TGTGCCACCGGCTCCGGAGGGTGGAATGGCTACACCTTC
NA,TRBD1,TRBJ2-7,TRBV15,CATSRGTGGPSAYEQYF,TGTGCCACCAGCAGGGGGACAGGGGGCCCGTCGGCCTACGAGCAGTACTTC
NA,TRBD1,TRBJ2-5,TRBV30,CAWTQGAETQYF,TGTGCCTGGACACAGGGGGCGGAGACCCAGTACTTC
NA,TRBD2,TRBJ2-2,TRBV29-1,CSVGGGERNTGELFF,TGCAGCGTTGGCGGGGGGGAAAGGAACACCGGGGAGCTGTTTTTT